This TCR beta chain stems from a study of T cell responses to AZD1222 COVID-19 vaccine. The table came from immunoSEQ multiplex PCR; TCRdb's copy has only in-frame clones and leaves some out. The sample carries about 160,000 clones, more than 85% recorded once. The V gene's germline CDR1 is MDHEN and CDR2 SYDVKM. CDR3 length: 15 amino acids. J was trimmed by 8 bases and V by 7 bases; bases with no gene match: 16. V is TRBV28 and J is TRBJ1-2, with 7 nucleotides matching TRBD1. The sample here was peripheral blood, taken 28 days after the second AZD1222 dose. This TCR was sampled from an adult who received the AZD1222 COVID-19 vaccine. The DNA of the CDR3 is TGTGCCAGCAACGTGGGAGGGGGCAGGCGGGTCGGCTACACCTTC. This sequence encodes CASNVGGGRRVGYTF.